This T cell receptor (beta chain) was sequenced for a study of radiation and T cells in renal cell carcinoma. Regarding the study as a whole: From baseline, blood top tumor clonotypes peaked at 2 weeks post-radiation.

Described time point: blood 2 weeks post-SBRT. Indicated treatment: 15 Gy SBRT to primary tumor, nephrectomy 4 weeks later. This clone was counted once. Its cognate antigen is unknown. Germline values: CDR1 LNHDA, CDR2 SQIVND (reference sequence). The CDR3 sequence is 14 residues long. With 6 bases removed from V and 5 bases from J, the gap between germline ends came to 15 bases. Sequenced by immunoSEQ multiplex PCR; TCRdb stores in-frame clones only, minus some. The sample records about 150,000 clones, around 90% being singletons. This rearrangement joins TRBV19 to TRBJ2-3, with D perhaps matching TRBD2 (6 bases). This receptor was taken from a woman in her fifties or sixties with renal cell carcinoma. The input for sequencing was blood, taken from a patient whose treatment included radiotherapy and nephrectomy. The CDR3 sequence is CASRGGSVGDTQYF. CDR3 nucleotide sequence: TGTGCCAGTAGAGGAGGGAGCGTGGGAGATACGCAGTATTTT.